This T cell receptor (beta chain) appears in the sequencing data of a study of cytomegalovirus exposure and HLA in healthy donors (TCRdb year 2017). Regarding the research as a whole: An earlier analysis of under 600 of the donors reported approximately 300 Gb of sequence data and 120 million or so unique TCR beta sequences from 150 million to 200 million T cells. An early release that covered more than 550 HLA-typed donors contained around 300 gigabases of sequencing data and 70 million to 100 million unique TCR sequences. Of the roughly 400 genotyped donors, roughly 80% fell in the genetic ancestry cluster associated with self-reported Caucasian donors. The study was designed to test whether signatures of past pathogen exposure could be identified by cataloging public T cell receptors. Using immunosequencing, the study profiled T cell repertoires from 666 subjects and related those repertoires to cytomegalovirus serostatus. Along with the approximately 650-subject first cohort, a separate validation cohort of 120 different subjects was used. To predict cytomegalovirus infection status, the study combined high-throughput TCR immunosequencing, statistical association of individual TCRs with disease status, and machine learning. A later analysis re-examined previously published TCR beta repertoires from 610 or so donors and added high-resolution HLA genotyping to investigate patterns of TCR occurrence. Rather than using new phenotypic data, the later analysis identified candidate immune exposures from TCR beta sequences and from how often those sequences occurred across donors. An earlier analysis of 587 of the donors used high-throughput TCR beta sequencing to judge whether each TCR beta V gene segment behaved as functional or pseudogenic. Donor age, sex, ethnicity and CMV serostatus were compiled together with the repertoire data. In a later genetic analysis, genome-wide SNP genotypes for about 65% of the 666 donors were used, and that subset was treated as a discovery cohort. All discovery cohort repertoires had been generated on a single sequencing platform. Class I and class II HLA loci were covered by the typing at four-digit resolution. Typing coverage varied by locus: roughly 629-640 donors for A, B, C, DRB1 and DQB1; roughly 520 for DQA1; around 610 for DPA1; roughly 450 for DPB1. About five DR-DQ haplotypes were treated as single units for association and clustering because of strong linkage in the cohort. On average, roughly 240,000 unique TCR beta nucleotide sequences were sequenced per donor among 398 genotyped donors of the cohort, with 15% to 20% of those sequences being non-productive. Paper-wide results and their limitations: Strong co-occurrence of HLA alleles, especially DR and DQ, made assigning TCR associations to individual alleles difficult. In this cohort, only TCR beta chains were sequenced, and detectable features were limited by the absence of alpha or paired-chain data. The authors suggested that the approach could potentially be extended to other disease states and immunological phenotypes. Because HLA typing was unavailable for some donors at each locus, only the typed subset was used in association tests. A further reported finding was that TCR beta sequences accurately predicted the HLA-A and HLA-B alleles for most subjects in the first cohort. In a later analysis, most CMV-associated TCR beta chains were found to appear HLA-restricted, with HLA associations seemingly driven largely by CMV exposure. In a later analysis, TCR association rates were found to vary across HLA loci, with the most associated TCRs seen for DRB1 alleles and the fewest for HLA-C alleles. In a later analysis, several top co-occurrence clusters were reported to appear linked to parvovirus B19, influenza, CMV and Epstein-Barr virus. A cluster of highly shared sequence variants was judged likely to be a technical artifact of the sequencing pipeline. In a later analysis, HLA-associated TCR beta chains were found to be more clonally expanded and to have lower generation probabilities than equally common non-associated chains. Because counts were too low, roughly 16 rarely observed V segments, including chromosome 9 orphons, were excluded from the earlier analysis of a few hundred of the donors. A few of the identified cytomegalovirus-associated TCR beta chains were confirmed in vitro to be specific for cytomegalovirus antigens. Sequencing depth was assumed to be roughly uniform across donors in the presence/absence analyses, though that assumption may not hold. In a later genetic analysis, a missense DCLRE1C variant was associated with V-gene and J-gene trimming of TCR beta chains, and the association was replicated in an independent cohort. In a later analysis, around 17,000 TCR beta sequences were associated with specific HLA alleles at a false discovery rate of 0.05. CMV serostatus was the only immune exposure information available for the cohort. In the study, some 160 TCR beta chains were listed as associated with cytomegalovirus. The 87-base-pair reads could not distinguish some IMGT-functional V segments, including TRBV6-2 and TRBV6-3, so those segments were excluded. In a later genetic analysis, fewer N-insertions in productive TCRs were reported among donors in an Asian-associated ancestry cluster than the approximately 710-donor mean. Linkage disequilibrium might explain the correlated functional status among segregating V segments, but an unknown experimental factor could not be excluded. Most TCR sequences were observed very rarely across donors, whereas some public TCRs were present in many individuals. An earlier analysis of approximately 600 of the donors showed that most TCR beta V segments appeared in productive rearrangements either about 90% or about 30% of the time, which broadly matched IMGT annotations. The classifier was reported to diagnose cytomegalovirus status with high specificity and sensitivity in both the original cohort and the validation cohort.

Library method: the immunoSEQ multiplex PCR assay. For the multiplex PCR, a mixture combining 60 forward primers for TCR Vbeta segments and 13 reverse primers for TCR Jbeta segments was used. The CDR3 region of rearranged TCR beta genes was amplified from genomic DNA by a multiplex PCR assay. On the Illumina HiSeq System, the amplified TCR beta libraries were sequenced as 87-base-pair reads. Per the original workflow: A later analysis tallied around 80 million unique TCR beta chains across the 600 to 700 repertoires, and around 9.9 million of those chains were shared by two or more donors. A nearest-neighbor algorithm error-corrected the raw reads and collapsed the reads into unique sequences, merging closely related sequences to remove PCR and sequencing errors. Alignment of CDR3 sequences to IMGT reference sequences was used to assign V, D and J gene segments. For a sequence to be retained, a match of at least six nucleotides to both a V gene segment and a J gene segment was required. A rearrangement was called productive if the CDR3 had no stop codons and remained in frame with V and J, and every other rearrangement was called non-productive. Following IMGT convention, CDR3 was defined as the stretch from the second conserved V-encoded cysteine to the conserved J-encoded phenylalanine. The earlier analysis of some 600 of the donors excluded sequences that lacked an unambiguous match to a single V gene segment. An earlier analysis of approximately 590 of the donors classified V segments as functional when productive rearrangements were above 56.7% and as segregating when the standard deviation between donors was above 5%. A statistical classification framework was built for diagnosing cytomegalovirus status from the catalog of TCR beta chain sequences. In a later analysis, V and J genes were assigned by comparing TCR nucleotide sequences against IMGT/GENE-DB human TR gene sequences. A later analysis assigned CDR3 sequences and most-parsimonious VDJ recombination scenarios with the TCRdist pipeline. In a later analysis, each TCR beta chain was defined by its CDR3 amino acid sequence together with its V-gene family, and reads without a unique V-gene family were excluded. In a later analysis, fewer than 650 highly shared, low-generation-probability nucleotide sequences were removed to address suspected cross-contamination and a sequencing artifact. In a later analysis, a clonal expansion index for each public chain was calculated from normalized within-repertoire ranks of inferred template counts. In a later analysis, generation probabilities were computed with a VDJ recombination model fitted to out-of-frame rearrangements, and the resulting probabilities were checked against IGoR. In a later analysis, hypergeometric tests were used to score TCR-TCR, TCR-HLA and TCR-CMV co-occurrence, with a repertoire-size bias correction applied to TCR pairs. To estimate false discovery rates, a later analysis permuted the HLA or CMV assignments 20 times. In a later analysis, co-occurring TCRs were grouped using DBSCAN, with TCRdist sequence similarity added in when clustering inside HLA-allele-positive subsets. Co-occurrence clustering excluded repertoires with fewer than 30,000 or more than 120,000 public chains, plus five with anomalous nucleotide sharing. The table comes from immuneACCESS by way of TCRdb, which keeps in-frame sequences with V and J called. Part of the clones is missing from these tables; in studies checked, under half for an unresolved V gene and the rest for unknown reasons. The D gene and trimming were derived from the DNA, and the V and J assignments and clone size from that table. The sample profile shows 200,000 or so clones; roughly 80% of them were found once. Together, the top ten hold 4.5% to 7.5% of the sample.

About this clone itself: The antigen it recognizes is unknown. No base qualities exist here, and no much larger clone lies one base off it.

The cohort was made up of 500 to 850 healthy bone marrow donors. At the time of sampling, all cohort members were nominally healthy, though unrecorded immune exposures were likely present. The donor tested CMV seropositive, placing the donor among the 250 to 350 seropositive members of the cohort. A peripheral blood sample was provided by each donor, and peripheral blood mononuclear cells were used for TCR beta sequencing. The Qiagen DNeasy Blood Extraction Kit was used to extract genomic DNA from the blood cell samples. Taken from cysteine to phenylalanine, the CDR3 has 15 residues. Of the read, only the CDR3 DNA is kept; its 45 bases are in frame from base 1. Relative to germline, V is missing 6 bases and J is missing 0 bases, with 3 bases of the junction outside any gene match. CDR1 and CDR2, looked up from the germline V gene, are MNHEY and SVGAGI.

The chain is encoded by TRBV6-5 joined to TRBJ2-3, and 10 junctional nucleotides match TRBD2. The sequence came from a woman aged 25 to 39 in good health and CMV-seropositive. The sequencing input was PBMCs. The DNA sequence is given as TGTGCCAGCAGCTTAGCGGGAGGTAGCACAGATACGCAGTATTTT. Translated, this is CASSLAGGSTDTQYF.